These 25 T cell receptor beta chains were sequenced from one sample in a study of tumor-infiltrating lymphocytes in primary liver carcinoma. Co-extracted RNA and DNA came from roughly 20-30 mg of unsorted bulk tissue. cDNA specific to TCR beta was made from about 550 ng of total RNA, with a constant-region primer employed for priming. Slightly modified ARM-PCR with three nested multiplex PCR rounds yielded TCR beta libraries. In the first two PCR rounds, TRBV1-TRBV30 forward primers were paired with a C-beta reverse primer, and each round lasted approximately 10 cycles. Each CDR3 protein gets one entry after TCRdb re-called the multiplex PCR reads with MiXCR. The data show fewer than 85,000 distinct CDR3 sequences, roughly 72% seen once. Source material: tumor-adjacent normal liver tissue. These receptors were obtained from a man aged 40-55 years with primary liver carcinoma and hepatitis B virus infection.

This clonotype was seen only once. Lacking the conserved final phenylalanine or tryptophan, this CDR3 likely reflects a read error. The chain is built from TRBV13 and TRBJ2-7; D is undetermined. The CDR3 extends over 14 amino acids. Germline values: CDR1 PRHDT, CDR2 FYEKMQ (reference sequence). The CDR3 here is CSSSLQLRKPEQYY. CDR3 nucleotides: TGTTCCAGCAGCTTACAGCTCCGGAAACCCGAGCAGTACTAC.

Note on this clonotype: A read error may account for a junction end that differs from germline. V is TRBV6-6 and J is TRBJ2-3; 14 positions match TRBD2. CDR1 is MNHNY and CDR2 is SVGAGI in the germline V gene (reference sequence). This CDR3 is 17 amino acids long. In DNA, the CDR3 is TGTCCCAGGAGTTACTCGGGACTAGCGGGAGTACCAGATACGCAGTATTTT. It encodes CPRSYSGLAGVPDTQYF.

The genes are TRBV28 and TRBJ2-1; D not certain. This CDR3 contains 12 residues. The V gene lost 0 bases and the J gene lost 5 bases, with 2 bases spanning the gap. CDR1 and CDR2 (germline): MDHEN, SYDVKM. The CDR3 is CASSLWDNEQFF. The CDR3 DNA reads as TGTGCCAGCAGTTTATGGGACAATGAGCAGTTCTTC.

Worth noting for this clonotype: The junction shows a germline mismatch at one end, possibly a read error. This rearrangement joins TRBV6-1 to TRBJ2-3; 7 nucleotides match TRBD2. CDR3 length equals 16 residues. Germline V gene lookup returns CDR1 MNHNS and CDR2 SASEGT. CDR3 sequence: CVSNERGAGRSDTQYF. The DNA for the CDR3 is TGTGTCAGCAACGAACGCGGGGCCGGGAGGTCAGATACGCAGTATTTT.

The V and J genes are TRBV19 and TRBJ1-2; 7 positions match TRBD1. With 3 bases clipped from V and 4 bases from J, the junction kept 5 bases outside the gene matches. Per the germline V gene, CDR1 is LNHDA and CDR2 is SQIVND (reference sequence). CDR3 length: 14 residues. For the CDR3, the DNA is TGTGCCAGTAGTATCCGACAGGGAACCTATGGCTACACCTTC. This translates into CASSIRQGTYGYTF.

This clonotype was seen ten or more times. Possible read error: a much larger clone is one base away. The chain links TRBV11-2 to TRBJ2-4, with D possibly TRBD1 on 5 matching bases. Germline-derived CDR1 and CDR2 are SGHAT and FQNNGV. There are 18 residues in the CDR3. Here the CDR3 DNA reads TGTGCCAGCAGCCCAACTGGGGCTTCCACGGTGGCCAAAACCATTCAGTACTTC. Protein sequence: CASSPTGASTVAKTIQYF.

This clonotype came up many times. This CDR3 is CSVEGQGVGETQYF. DNA of the CDR3: TGCAGCGTTGAAGGACAGGGGGTGGGAGAGACCCAGTACTTC. V usage is TRBV29-1 and J usage is TRBJ2-5; 9 bases align to TRBD1. With V trimmed by 1 base and J by 4 bases, 4 bases remained unmatched. The CDR3 totals 14 residues. CDR1 and CDR2 (germline): SQVTM, ANQGSEA.

This clonotype has a handful of counts. At one end the junction does not follow the germline gene, possibly because of a read error. The rearrangement links TRBV6-1 to TRBJ1-1; a possible D gene is TRBD1 (5 bases). The CDR3 totals 13 residues. Germline V gene lookup returns CDR1 MNHNS and CDR2 SASEGT. This CDR3 reads CASSRERGTEASF. CDR3 nucleotide sequence: TGTGCCAGCTCACGGGAGCGGGGCACTGAAGCTTCCTTT.

On this clonotype: It may be a read error: a sequence one base away is much more abundant. The chain uses TRBV29-1 and TRBJ2-1; 7 nucleotides line up with TRBD1. The CDR3 covers 14 residues. With 6 bases clipped from V and 9 bases from J, the junction kept 14 bases outside the gene matches. Germline V gene lookup returns CDR1 SQVTM and CDR2 ANQGSEA. The CDR3 reads CSVPDRVDQVEQFF. The CDR3 DNA reads as TGCAGCGTCCCAGACAGGGTGGATCAGGTTGAGCAGTTCTTC.

Remarks on this clonotype: This CDR3 fails to terminate in the conserved phenylalanine or tryptophan, so it likely reflects a read error. This chain links TRBV11-2 with TRBJ2-5; 14 bases are a match to TRBD2. Germline V CDR1 and CDR2: SGHAT, FQNNGV. V dropped 5 bases and J dropped 5; count of bases not matched to a gene: 16. This CDR3 comprises 19 residues. The CDR3 nucleotides are TGTGCCAGCAGCGAATCCGGGACTAGCGGGAGTTTGGGCCGTGAGACCCAGTACCTC. This sequence encodes CASSESGTSGSLGRETQYL.

About this clonotype: The CDR3 does not close with the conserved phenylalanine or tryptophan, likely indicating a read error. The chain joins TRBV6-5 to TRBJ2-2; no reliable D call. Germline V gene data show CDR1 as MNHEY and CDR2 as SVGAGI. This CDR3 comprises 15 residues. CDR3 loop: CASSYGTANTGELFL. The CDR3 DNA sequence: TGTGCTAGCAGTTACGGCACTGCGAACACCGGGGAGCTGTTTTTA.

About this clonotype itself: A much larger clone differs from this one at a single base, so this may be a read error. J is TRBJ2-1 and V is TRBV7-9; D is ambiguous. Germline loops: CDR1 SEHNR, CDR2 FQNEAQ (reference sequence). The CDR3 totals 13 residues. The chain's CDR3 is CVSSLGSYNEQFF. For the CDR3, the DNA is TGTGTCAGCAGCTTAGGCTCCTACAATGAGCAGTTCTTC.

J is TRBJ2-7 and V is TRBV10-2; 8 nucleotides align to TRBD2. Germline loops: CDR1 WSHSY, CDR2 SAAADI. V dropped 6 bases and J dropped 13; count of bases not matched to a gene: 17. There are 14 residues in the CDR3. In DNA form, the CDR3 reads TGCGCCAGCAGAGCGGCGGGAGGCTCCTACGAGCTATACTTC. The encoded protein is CASRAAGGSYELYF.

Notes on this clonotype: As the CDR3 is not closed by the conserved phenylalanine or tryptophan, this likely results from a read error. The chain recombines TRBV4-2 with TRBJ2-2; D gene unclear. CDR3 length equals 14 residues. V was clipped by 6 bases and J by 4 bases, with 12 bases between them. CDR1 and CDR2 from the germline V gene are LGHNA and YNFKEQ. The CDR3 sequence: CASRIQGVTGELFY. As DNA, the CDR3 is TGTGCCAGCAGAATTCAAGGCGTCACCGGGGAGCTGTTTTAT.

With respect to this clonotype: One end of the junction is discordant with germline, which a read error may explain. The chain is built from TRBV14 and TRBJ1-1; D unresolved. The CDR3 loop spans 14 amino acids. The germline V gene encodes CDR1 SGHDN and CDR2 FVKESK. This CDR3 reads CASRPREGNTEAYF. The CDR3 nucleotides are TGTGCCAGTAGGCCCCGGGAGGGAAACACTGAAGCTTACTTT.

As concerns this clonotype: The conserved final phenylalanine or tryptophan is absent from the CDR3, which likely points to a read error. The chain combines TRBV6-2 or TRBV6-3 with TRBJ2-1; perhaps TRBD1 as D (6 bases). Germline values: CDR1 MNHEY, CDR2 SVGEGT. This CDR3 has 15 amino acids. V gave up 6 bases and J gave up 5 bases, with 17 bases separating them. The CDR3 reads CASSPGTSFHNEQFL. In DNA, the CDR3 is TGTGCCAGCAGCCCTGGGACAAGCTTCCACAATGAGCAGTTCCTC.

There are a few counts of this clonotype. V and J are TRBV11-2 and TRBJ1-1; 10 bases map to TRBD1. V dropped 4 bases and J dropped 3; count of bases not matched to a gene: 5. Germline CDR1 SGHAT, CDR2 FQNNGV. This CDR3 contains 15 residues. The CDR3 DNA sequence: TGTGCCAGCAGCTGGGACAGGGGTTTGTACACTGAAGCTTTCTTT. Its protein is CASSWDRGLYTEAFF.

About this clonotype: This may arise from a read error, as a much more abundant clone is one base away. This chain links TRBV5-1 with TRBJ2-2, with no clear D. The CDR3 runs to 13 residues. In germline, CDR1 is SGHRS, CDR2 YFSETQ. The CDR3 sequence: CASCLGSAGELFF. DNA of the CDR3: TGCGCCAGCTGCTTGGGGTCAGCCGGGGAGCTGTTTTTT.

V is TRBV11-2 and J is TRBJ2-5; D possibly corresponds to TRBD1 (5 bases). Germline V lookup: CDR1 SGHAT, CDR2 FQNNGV. V gave up 9 bases and J gave up 5 bases, with 31 bases separating them. The CDR3 extends over 18 amino acids. The CDR3 is CASSPCSIQGTGRETQYF. DNA of the CDR3: TGTGCCAGTAGCCCTTGCTCAATCCAGGGTACTGGGCGGGAGACCCAGTACTTC. Full variable domain (rest looked up from reference TRBV11-2 and TRBJ2-5): EAGVAQSPRYKIIEKRQSVAFWCNPISGHATLYWYQQILGQGPKLLIQFQNNGVVDDSQLPKDRFSAERLKGVDSTLKIQPAKLEDSAVYLCASSPCSIQGTGRETQYFGPGTRLLVL.

The chain links TRBV4-3 to TRBJ1-4; perhaps TRBD1 as D (6 bases). This CDR3 comprises 17 residues. CDR1 is LGHNA, CDR2 YSLEER, per germline. V lost 0 bases and J lost 8, with 19 bases in between. CDR3 nucleotide sequence: TGCGCCAGCAGCCAAGACCTCGCGGGGGGCGGGTCCGAAAAACTGTTTTTT. Translation: CASSQDLAGGGSEKLFF.

This clonotype was counted once. V and J are TRBV7-6 and TRBJ2-4; D unclear. The CDR3 totals 15 residues. Deletions cut 2 bases from V and 5 bases from J, with 13 bases between. In germline, CDR1 is SGHVS, CDR2 FNYEAQ. The CDR3 coding sequence is TGTGCCAGCAGCTTAACGTCTAGTTCCGAAAACATTCAGTACTTC. It encodes CASSLTSSSENIQYF.

This clonotype was detected ten times or more. This chain uses TRBV5-4 with TRBJ2-5, with 12 bases lining up with TRBD2. Germline V gene lookup returns CDR1 SGHNT and CDR2 YYREEE (reference sequence). The V gene end was trimmed by 0 bases and the J gene end by 5 bases; junction bases not matched to a gene: 2. There are 15 residues in the CDR3. The CDR3 is CASSLGLAGEETQYF. The CDR3 region has the DNA TGTGCCAGCAGCTTGGGACTAGCGGGAGAGGAGACCCAGTACTTC.

This chain joins TRBV11-3 and TRBJ2-1; the match to TRBD2 covers 7 bases. Trimming took 6 bases from V and 7 from J; bases not matched to a gene: 12. Germline V gene lookup returns CDR1 SGHNT and CDR2 YENEEA. The CDR3 length is 15 residues. The CDR3 sequence: CASRARTREINEQFF. CDR3 bases: TGTGCCAGCAGGGCTAGGACTAGAGAGATTAATGAGCAGTTCTTC.

Worth noting for this clonotype: The junction does not match germline at one end; this may be a read error. The chain links TRBV12-5 to TRBJ2-7; D unresolved. In germline, CDR1 is LGHNT, CDR2 FRNRAP. The CDR3 is 10 amino acids. CDR3: CDSESYERYF. For the CDR3, the DNA is TGTGATAGTGAATCCTACGAGCGGTACTTC. Variable domain in full (rest from reference TRBV12-5 and TRBJ2-7): DARVTQTPRHKVTEMGQEVTMRCQPILGHNTVFWYRQTMMQGLELLAYFRNRAPLDDSGMPKDRFSAEMPDATLATLKIQPSEPRDSAVYFCDSESYERYFGPGTRLTVT.

Details on this clonotype: Since a much larger clone is just one base distant, this may be a read error. The rearrangement links TRBV29-1 to TRBJ2-7; D perhaps matches TRBD2 (6 bases). Per germline, CDR1 SQVTM and CDR2 ANQGSEA. Trimming cost V 4 bases and J 2 bases, with 9 bases left between them. There are 12 residues in the CDR3. CDR3 in amino acids: CSVVREAYEQYF. In DNA, the CDR3 is TGCAGCGTTGTCAGGGAGGCCTACGAGCAGTACTTC.